This T cell receptor (beta chain) is from a study of T cell changes during pregnancy in multiple sclerosis. Produced via immunoSEQ multiplex PCR; TCRdb's table is partial and in-frame only. The data contain 80,000 to 100,000 clones, 85% to 95% of them seen just once; the ten biggest clones take up about 0.95%. Germline assignment: CDR1 SQVTM and CDR2 ANQGSEA. CDR3 length equals 10 residues. Trimming shortened V by 2 bases and J by 5 bases, and 3 bases separated the two germline ends. This clonotype was obtained from a female donor with multiple sclerosis, enrolled in a pregnancy study. The sequenced sample was peripheral blood, obtained after pregnancy. The chain has TRBV29-1 and TRBJ1-2; no definite D call. This CDR3 reads CSVETYGYTF. In DNA, the CDR3 is TGCAGCGTTGAAACTTATGGCTACACCTTC.